This T cell receptor beta chain was documented in a study of read filtering for tumor transcriptome and immune sequencing. Study details: Per sample, TCR-region reads ranged about 4.05 to 10.27 million by IR-seq, 85 to 1273 by RNA-seq.

From around 0.4 ug of RNA, a library with molecular barcoded alpha/delta and beta/gamma adaptors was made. TCRdb called the reads again in MiXCR, with one record for every CDR3 protein. The table includes 75,000 to 95,000 distinct CDR3 sequences, about 22% detected once. Per germline, CDR1 SNHLY and CDR2 FYNNEI. V gave up 6 bases and J gave up 1 base, with 9 bases separating them. This CDR3 spans 13 amino acids. Ten or more counts support this clonotype. The rearrangement joins TRBV2 to TRBJ1-1; TRBD1 is a possible D gene (6 bases). The sequencing sample was made of a population of CD138-negative cells sorted from bone marrow. The receptor comes from a donor at least 40 years old with multiple myeloma. The CDR3: CASRDSPNTEAFF. As DNA, the CDR3 is TGTGCCAGCAGGGACAGCCCGAACACTGAAGCTTTCTTT.